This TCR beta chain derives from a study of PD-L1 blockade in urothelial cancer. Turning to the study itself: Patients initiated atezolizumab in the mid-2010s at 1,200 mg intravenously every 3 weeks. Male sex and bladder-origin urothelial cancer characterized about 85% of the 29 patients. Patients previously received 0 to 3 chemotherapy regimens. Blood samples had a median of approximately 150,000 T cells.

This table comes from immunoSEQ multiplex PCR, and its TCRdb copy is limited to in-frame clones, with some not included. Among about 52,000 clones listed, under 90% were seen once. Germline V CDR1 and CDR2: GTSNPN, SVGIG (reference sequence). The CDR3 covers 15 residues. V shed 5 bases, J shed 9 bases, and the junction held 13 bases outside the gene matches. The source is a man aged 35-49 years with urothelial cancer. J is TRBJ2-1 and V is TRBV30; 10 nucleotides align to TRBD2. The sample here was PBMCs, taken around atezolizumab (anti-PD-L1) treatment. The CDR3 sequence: CAWGGGLAGVGEQFF. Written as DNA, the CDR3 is TGTGCCTGGGGTGGTGGGCTAGCGGGAGTTGGTGAGCAGTTCTTC.